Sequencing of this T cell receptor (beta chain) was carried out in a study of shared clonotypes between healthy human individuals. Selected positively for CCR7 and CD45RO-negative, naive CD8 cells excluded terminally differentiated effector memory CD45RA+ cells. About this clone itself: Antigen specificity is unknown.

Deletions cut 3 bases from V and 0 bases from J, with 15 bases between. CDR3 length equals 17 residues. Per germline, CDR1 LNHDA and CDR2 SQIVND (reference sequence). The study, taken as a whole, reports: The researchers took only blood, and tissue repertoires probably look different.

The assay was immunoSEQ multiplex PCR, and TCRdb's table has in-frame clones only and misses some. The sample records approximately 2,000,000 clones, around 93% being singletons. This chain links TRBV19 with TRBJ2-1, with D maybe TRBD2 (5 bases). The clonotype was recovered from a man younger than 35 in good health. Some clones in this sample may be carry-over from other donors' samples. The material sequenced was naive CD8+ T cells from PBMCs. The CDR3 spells CASSMDAAGISYNEQFF. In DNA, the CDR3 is TGTGCCAGTAGTATGGATGCGGCGGGTATCTCCTACAATGAGCAGTTCTTC.